This T cell receptor (beta chain) originates from a study of T cells in narcolepsy. Study results and limitations: HCRT-specific and TRIB2-specific autoreactive clonotypes appeared among same-patient CSF and blood CD4+ clonotypes.

Comment on this clone: The antigen is not known.

Germline CDR1 reads MDHEN; CDR2 reads SYDVKM. Deletions cut 6 bases from V and 5 bases from J, with 13 bases between. This CDR3 region has 13 residues. Clones were read by immunoSEQ multiplex PCR, and TCRdb kept only the in-frame ones, dropping some. The table lists 20,000 to 25,000 clones, 90% to 95% of them singletons. The V and J genes are TRBV28 and TRBJ1-2, with unresolved D. The clonotype originates from a human donor with narcolepsy. Sequencing input: CD45RA- memory CD4+ T cells from PBMCs. CDR3 sequence reads: CASSSITAYGYTF. The CDR3 region has the DNA TGTGCCAGCAGCTCTATAACAGCATATGGCTACACCTTC.